Listed here are 10 T cell receptor beta chains from one sample, sequenced in a study of blood T cell repertoires in COVID-19. Method: immunoSEQ multiplex PCR; TCRdb's copy keeps in-frame clones and lacks some. The sample records about 220,000 clones, less than 85% being singletons. The specimen sequenced was peripheral blood. The receptors were gathered from a woman between 70 and 85 years old with acute or convalescent COVID-19.

The CDR3 bases are TGTGCCAGCAGCTTAGGAGCGGGGGGCCTGAATGAGCAGTTCTTC. It specifies CASSLGAGGLNEQFF. The chain carries TRBV7-3 and TRBJ2-1; 9 bases line up with TRBD2. Germline trimming cut 2 bases from V and 7 bases from J; bases unmatched to any gene: 6. CDR1 SGHTA and CDR2 FQGTGA come from the germline V gene. The CDR3 runs 15 residues.

V and J are TRBV2 and TRBJ2-3; 8 nucleotides agree with TRBD2. Germline trimming cut 4 bases from V and 2 bases from J; bases unmatched to any gene: 5. In germline, CDR1 is SNHLY, CDR2 FYNNEI. The length of the CDR3 is 15 residues. CDR3 bases: TGTGCCAGCAGTGCGACGGGGGGGAACACAGATACGCAGTATTTT. Amino acids: CASSATGGNTDTQYF.

The CDR3 is CASSYGLAGVTQETQYF. Here the CDR3 DNA reads TGCGCCAGCAGCTATGGACTAGCGGGAGTTACCCAAGAGACCCAGTACTTC. The gene calls are TRBV5-1 and TRBJ2-5; 13 bases fit TRBD2. Germline V CDR1 and CDR2: SGHRS, YFSETQ. The V and J ends lost 3 bases and 1 base, in that order; junction bases with no gene match: 6. This CDR3 region has 17 residues.

This clone was observed a handful of times. The chain is built from TRBV5-3 and TRBJ2-2; D might be TRBD1 (5 bases). TRBV5-3 is sorted into the ORF group, with uncertain function. Trimming cost V 4 bases and J 6 bases, with 13 bases left between them. The CDR3 length is 14 residues. The CDR3 is CARSHIQDAGELFF. DNA for the CDR3: TGTGCCAGAAGCCACATACAGGACGCCGGGGAGCTGTTTTTT.

The V and J genes are TRBV12-1 and TRBJ2-2; no check of the table's D call, TRBD2, against the DNA was made. TRBV12-1 corresponds to a pseudogene. The CDR3 sequence is 18 residues long. The CDR3 nucleotides are TGTGCCAGCAGCTTAGCGACTAGCGGGGGGGGTCGCACCGGGGAGCTGTTTTTT. Protein product: CASSLATSGGGRTGELFF.

The rearrangement joins TRBV15 to TRBJ1-5; TRBD1 aligns across 7 bases. Germline V gives CDR1 LNHNV, CDR2 YYDKDF (reference sequence). Germline trimming cut 3 bases from V and 3 bases from J; bases unmatched to any gene: 8. The CDR3 is 16 amino acids. The CDR3 DNA reads TGTGCCACCAGCAGCGACAGGGCTGAAGTCAATCAGCCCCAGCATTTT. Translation: CATSSDRAEVNQPQHF.

CDR3 coding DNA: TGTGCCAGCAGCTTATCCTCAGGGGCCGGCACCGGGGAGCTGTTTTTT. Protein sequence: CASSLSSGAGTGELFF. The V call is TRBV7-3, the J call TRBJ2-2; a weak D match, TRBD1 (6 bases). Germline CDR1 and CDR2: SGHTA and FQGTGA. The germline V and J ends were trimmed by 2 bases and 4 bases, with 14 bases remaining between them. The CDR3 spans 16 residues.

This chain joins TRBV15 and TRBJ2-5; D might be TRBD1 (6 bases). Germline V lookup: CDR1 LNHNV, CDR2 YYDKDF (reference sequence). The CDR3 runs to 16 residues. The V end lost 1 base, the J end lost 3 bases, and 15 bases lay between the germline ends. The CDR3 coding sequence is TGTGCCACCAGCAGAGCCCTTAGACAGGCTGAAGAGACCCAGTACTTC. Its protein product is CATSRALRQAEETQYF.

This clone was seen many times. This chain joins TRBV5-5 and TRBJ2-7; D remains ambiguous. This CDR3 has 14 amino acids. Trimming shortened V by 0 bases and J by 9 bases, and 16 bases separated the two germline ends. Germline loops: CDR1 SGHKS, CDR2 YYEKEE (reference sequence). Here the CDR3 DNA reads TGTGCCAGCAGCTTGGCTGGGCCTCTGATGGGGCAGTACGTC. Residues: CASSLAGPLMGQYV.

The chain carries TRBV6-6 and TRBJ2-7; 7 positions match TRBD2. The V and J ends lost 0 bases and 4 bases, in that order; junction bases with no gene match: 9. The CDR3 covers 16 residues. The germline gives CDR1 MNHNY, CDR2 SVGAGI (reference sequence). The chain's CDR3 is CASSYSGRGGTYEQYF. CDR3 nucleotide sequence: TGTGCCAGCAGTTACTCGGGGCGCGGGGGAACGTACGAGCAGTACTTC.